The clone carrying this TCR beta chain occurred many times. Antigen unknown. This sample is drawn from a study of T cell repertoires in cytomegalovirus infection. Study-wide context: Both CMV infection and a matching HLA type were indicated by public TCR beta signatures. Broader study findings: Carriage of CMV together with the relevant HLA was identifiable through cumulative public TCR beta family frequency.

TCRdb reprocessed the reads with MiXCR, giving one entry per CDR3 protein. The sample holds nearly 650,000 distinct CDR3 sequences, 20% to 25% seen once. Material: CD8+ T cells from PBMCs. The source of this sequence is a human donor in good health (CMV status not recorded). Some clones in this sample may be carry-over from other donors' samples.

CDR3 loop: CASSLSGPKNIQYF. CDR3 sequence (DNA): TGTGCCAGCAGCTTATCAGGGCCCAAAAACATTCAGTACTTC. J is TRBJ2-4 and V is TRBV7-9; D might be TRBD1 (5 bases). V lost 2 bases and J lost 2, with 7 bases in between. The CDR3 runs to 14 residues. Germline V gene lookup returns CDR1 SEHNR and CDR2 FQNEAQ (reference sequence).